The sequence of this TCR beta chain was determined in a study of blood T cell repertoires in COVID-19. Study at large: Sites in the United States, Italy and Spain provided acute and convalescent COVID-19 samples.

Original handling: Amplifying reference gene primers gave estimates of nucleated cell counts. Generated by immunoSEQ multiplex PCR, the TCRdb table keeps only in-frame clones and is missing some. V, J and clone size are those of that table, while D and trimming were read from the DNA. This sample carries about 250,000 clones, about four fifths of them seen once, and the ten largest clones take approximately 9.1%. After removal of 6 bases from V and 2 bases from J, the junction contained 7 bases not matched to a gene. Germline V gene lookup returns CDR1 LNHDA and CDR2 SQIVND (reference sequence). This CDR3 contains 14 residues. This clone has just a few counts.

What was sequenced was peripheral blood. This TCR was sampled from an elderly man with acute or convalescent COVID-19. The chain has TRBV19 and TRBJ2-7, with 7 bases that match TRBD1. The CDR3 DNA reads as TGTGCCAGTAGAAGGACAGGTTTGGCCTACGAGCAGTACTTC. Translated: CASRRTGLAYEQYF.